This T cell receptor (beta chain) emerged from a study of blood T cell repertoires in COVID-19. Turning to the study itself: COVID-19 samples from acute and convalescent phases originated in the United States, Italy and Spain. T cells, B-cell-depleted T cells, or PBMCs supplied cDNA or gDNA.

The CDR3 contains 14 residues. Germline CDR1 and CDR2: SGHTS and YDEGEE. Deletions cut 1 base from V and 6 bases from J, with 8 bases between. Original processing notes: Amplification from reference gene primers served as the basis for estimated nucleated cell counts. Generated by immunoSEQ multiplex PCR, the TCRdb table keeps only in-frame clones and is missing some. The V and J calls and clone size were taken over from that table, and D and trimming were inferred from the DNA. This sample has 200,000 to 300,000 clones, with roughly four fifths found just once. The gene calls are TRBV5-8 and TRBJ1-6; weak D call: TRBD1 (5 bases). The TCR was taken from a man older than 75 with acute or convalescent COVID-19. The sequenced sample was peripheral blood. The CDR3 is CASSLYRGNSPLHF. Here the CDR3 DNA reads TGTGCCAGCAGCTTGTATAGGGGTAATTCACCCCTCCACTTT.